The present T cell receptor (beta chain) was sequenced within a study of metastatic and nonmetastatic thyroid tumors. Overall study: Thyroid patients, malignant and benign, had repertoires compared across blood and tumor or nodule tissue.

Before thyroid surgery, none of the patients had received any treatment. TCRdb re-analyzed the PCR reads using MiXCR. Here the sample spans about 4,300 clones, about 37% being singletons. The CDR3 has 14 residues. Germline CDR1 LNHDA, CDR2 SQIVND (reference sequence). The J segment lost 4 bases and the V segment lost 5 bases, leaving 4 bases of the junction unmatched. Sequencing used tumor tissue. This chain joins TRBV19 and TRBJ1-2, with 10 bases aligning to TRBD1. The sequence came from a male donor with papillary thyroid cancer or a benign thyroid nodule (not recorded which). Some clones in this sample may be carry-over from other donors' samples. In DNA form, the CDR3 reads TGTGCCAGTAGTTCGGGGGACAGGGGCTATGGCTACACCTTC. Translation gives CASSSGDRGYGYTF.